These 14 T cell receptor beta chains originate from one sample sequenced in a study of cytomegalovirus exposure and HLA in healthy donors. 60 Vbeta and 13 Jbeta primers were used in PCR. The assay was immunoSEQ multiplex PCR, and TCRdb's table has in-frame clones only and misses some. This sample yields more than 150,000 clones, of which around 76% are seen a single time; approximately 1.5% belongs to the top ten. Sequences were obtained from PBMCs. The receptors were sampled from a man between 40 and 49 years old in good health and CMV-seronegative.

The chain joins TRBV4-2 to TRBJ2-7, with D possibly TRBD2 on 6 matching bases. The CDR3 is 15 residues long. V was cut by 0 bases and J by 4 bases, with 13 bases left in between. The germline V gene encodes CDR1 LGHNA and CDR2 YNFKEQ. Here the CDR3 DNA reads TGTGCCAGCAGCCAAGAGGCCCGACGGGAGTACGAGCAGTACTTC. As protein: CASSQEARREYEQYF.

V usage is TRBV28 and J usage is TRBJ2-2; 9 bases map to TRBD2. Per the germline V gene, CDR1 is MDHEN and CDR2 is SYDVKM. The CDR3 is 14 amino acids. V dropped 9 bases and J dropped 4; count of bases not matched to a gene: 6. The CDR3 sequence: CASTLSGSTGELFF. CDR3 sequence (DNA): TGTGCCAGTACCCTTAGCGGGAGCACCGGGGAGCTGTTTTTT.

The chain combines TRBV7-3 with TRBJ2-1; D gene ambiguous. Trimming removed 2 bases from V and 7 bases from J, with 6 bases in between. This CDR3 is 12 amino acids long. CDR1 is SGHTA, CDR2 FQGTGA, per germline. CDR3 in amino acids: CASSLPGNEQFF. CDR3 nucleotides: TGTGCCAGCAGCTTACCAGGAAATGAGCAGTTCTTC.

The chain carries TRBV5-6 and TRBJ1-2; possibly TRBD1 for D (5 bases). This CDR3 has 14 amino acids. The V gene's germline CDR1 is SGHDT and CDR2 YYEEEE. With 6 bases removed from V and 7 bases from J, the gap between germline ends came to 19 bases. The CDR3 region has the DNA TGTGCCAGCACCATTTACGGGGGAAAAGGTGGCTACACCTTC. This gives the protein CASTIYGGKGGYTF.

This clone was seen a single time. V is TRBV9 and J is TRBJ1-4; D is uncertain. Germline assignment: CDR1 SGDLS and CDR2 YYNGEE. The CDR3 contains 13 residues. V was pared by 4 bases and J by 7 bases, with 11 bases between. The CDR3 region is CASSSSGGEKLFF. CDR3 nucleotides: TGTGCCAGCAGCTCGTCAGGAGGTGAAAAACTGTTTTTT.

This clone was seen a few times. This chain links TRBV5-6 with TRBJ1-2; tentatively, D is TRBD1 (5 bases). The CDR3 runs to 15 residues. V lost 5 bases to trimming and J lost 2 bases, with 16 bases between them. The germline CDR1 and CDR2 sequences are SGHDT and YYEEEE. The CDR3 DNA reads TGTGCCAGCAGTCTAACAGGAAGGCTCAACTATGGCTACACCTTC. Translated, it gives CASSLTGRLNYGYTF.

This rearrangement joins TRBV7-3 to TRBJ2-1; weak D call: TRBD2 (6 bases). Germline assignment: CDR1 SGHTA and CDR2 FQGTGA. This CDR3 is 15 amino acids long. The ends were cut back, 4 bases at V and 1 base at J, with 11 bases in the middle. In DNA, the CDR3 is TGTGCCAGCAGCTCGAGGAGCGGGTCCTACAATGAGCAGTTCTTC. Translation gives CASSSRSGSYNEQFF.

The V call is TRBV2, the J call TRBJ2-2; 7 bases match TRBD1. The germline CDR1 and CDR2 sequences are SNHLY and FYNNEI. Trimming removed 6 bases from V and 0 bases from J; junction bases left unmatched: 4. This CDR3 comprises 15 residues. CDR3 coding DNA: TGTGCCAGCAGCGCCGGGACAGCGAACACCGGGGAGCTGTTTTTT. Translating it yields CASSAGTANTGELFF.

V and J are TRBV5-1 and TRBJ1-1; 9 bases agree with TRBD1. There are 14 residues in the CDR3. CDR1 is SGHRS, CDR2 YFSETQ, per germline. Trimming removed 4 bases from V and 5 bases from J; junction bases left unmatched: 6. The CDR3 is CASSPLDRGTEAFF. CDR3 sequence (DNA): TGCGCCAGCAGCCCCTTGGACAGGGGTACTGAAGCTTTCTTT.

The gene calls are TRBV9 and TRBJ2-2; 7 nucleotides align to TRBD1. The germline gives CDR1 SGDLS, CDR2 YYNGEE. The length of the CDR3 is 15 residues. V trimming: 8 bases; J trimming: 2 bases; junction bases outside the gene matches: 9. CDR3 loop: CARQRQGPNTGELFF. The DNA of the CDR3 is TGTGCCAGGCAAAGACAGGGCCCCAACACCGGGGAGCTGTTTTTT.

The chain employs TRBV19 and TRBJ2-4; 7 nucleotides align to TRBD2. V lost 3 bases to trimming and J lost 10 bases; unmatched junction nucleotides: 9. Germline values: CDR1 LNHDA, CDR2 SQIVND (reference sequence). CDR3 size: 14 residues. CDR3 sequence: CASSIPGEGKIQYF. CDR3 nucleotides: TGTGCCAGTAGTATTCCCGGGGAGGGGAAGATTCAGTACTTC.

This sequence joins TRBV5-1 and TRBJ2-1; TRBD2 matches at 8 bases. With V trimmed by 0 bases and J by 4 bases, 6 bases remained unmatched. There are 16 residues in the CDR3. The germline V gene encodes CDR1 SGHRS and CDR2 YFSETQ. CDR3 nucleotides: TGCGCCAGCAGCTTGGGGGTCGGGAGGGATTACAATGAGCAGTTCTTC. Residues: CASSLGVGRDYNEQFF.

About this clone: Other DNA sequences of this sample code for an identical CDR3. CDR3 loop: CASSTPGQGDYGYTF. The DNA for the CDR3 is TGTGCCAGTAGTACACCGGGACAGGGAGACTATGGCTACACCTTC. V and J are TRBV19 and TRBJ1-2; TRBD1 matches at 9 bases. This CDR3 spans 15 amino acids. V lost 4 bases, J lost 3 bases, and 6 bases stayed unmatched. Germline CDR1 is LNHDA and CDR2 is SQIVND (reference sequence).

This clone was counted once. The CDR3 spells CASSPSGAGQETQYF. In DNA, the CDR3 is TGTGCCAGCAGTCCCAGCGGGGCGGGCCAAGAGACCCAGTACTTC. The rearrangement joins TRBV28 to TRBJ2-5; 7 bases match TRBD2. This CDR3 contains 15 residues. Germline lookup yields CDR1 MDHEN and CDR2 SYDVKM. J gave up 1 base and V 5 bases, and 7 bases lay outside the gene matches.